This TCR beta chain was found in a study of vaccination effects on CD4 cells after COVID-19. Whole-study results and caveats: Only a few convalescent patients and no early post-infection timepoints featured in the study.

For this clone: Its cognate antigen is unknown.

Antigen-specific CD4+ T cells were expanded (with viral peptide pools) by the ViraFEST assay ahead of sequencing. Cells that had been cultured for approximately ten days were the source of isolated CD4+ T cells. The vaccine given was either BNT162b2 or mRNA-1273, in two doses. All vaccine recipients tested negative for nucleocapsid antibodies and had never contracted SARS-CoV-2 infection. Cultures used roughly 2.2 million PBMC per well, about 10 IU/ml IL-2 and 10 ug/ml peptides. This CDR3 is 16 amino acids long. Trimming stripped 2 bases from V and 0 bases from J, with 8 bases between. Germline assignment: CDR1 MNHEY and CDR2 SVGEGT. Libraries were prepared by immunoSEQ multiplex PCR; TCRdb keeps only in-frame clonotypes and omits some of them. Of around 59,000 clones in the sample, 60% to 80% were seen once.

This TCR came from a human donor who received a COVID-19 vaccine. The sequencing here drew on CD4+ T cells from PBMCs cultured with HCoV-OC43 spike peptides, taken after COVID-19 vaccination. Subset specified: HCoV-OC43 spike overlapping peptide pool stimulation. The V and J genes are TRBV6-2 or TRBV6-3 and TRBJ2-6; no definite D call. The DNA for the CDR3 is TGTGCCAGCAGTTACGGGTTTCCCTCTGGGGCCAACGTCCTGACTTTC. As protein: CASSYGFPSGANVLTF.